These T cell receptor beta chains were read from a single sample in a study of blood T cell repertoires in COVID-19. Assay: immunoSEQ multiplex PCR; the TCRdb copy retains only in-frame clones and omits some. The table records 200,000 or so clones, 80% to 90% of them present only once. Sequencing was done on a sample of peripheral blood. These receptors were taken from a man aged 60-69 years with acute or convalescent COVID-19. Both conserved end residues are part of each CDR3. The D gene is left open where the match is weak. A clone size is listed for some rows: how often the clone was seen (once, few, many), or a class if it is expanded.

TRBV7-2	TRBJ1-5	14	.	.	TGTGCCAGCAGCCAGGGTCTGGGGAATCAGCCCCAGCATTTT	CASSQGLGNQPQHF
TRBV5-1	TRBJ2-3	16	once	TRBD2	TGCGCCAGCAGCCCCCGGGGTAGCGGGAGCTCAGATACGCAGTATTTT	CASSPRGSGSSDTQYF
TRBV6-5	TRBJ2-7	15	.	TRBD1	TGTGCCAGCAGTTACTTTCCGGGACAGGGAGTGAGGCAGTACTTC	CASSYFPGQGVRQYF
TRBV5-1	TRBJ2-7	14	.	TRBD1	TGCGCCAGCAGCGGGACAGGGGGATCCTACGAGCAGTACTTC	CASSGTGGSYEQYF
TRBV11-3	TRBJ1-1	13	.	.	TGTGCCAGCAGCACAAGAAGGGGCACTGAAGCTTTCTTT	CASSTRRGTEAFF
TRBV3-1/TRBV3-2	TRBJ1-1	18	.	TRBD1	TGTGCCAGCAGCCAAGCTCGGCAGGGGGGAAGAATGAACACTGAAGCTTTCTTT	CASSQARQGGRMNTEAFF
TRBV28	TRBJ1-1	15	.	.	TGTGCCAGCAGTCTGAGGGGGGGGCATGGCACTGAAGCTTTCTTT	CASSLRGGHGTEAFF
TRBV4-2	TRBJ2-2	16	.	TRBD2	TGTGCCAGCAGCCACCCGACTAGCGGGAAAACCGGGGAGCTGTTTTTT	CASSHPTSGKTGELFF
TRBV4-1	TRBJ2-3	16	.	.	TGCGCCAGCAGCCATACGTCTGGAGGGCCCACAGATACGCAGTATTTT	CASSHTSGGPTDTQYF
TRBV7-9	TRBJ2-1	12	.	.	TGTGCCAGCAGCTTCCAGTACAATGAGCAGTTCTTC	CASSFQYNEQFF
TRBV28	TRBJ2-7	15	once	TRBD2	TGTGCCAGCAGTTTATCGGGGGGTGCTTCCTACGAGCAGTACTTC	CASSLSGGASYEQYF
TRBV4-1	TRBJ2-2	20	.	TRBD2	TGCGCCAGCAGCCAAGGATCCCTCGGGGTAGCGGGGCTGAACACCGGGGAGCTGTTTTTT	CASSQGSLGVAGLNTGELFF
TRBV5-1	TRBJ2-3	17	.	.	TGCGCCAGCAGCCGGGGCCGGGGGGCTGAAGGCACAGATACGCAGTATTTT	CASSRGRGAEGTDTQYF
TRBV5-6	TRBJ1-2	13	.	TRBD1	TGTGCCAGCAGCTCGACAGGGGAGGATGGCTACACCTTC	CASSSTGEDGYTF
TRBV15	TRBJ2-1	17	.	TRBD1	TGTGCCACCAGCAGAGAGTTGGGACAGAGGGAGAACAATGAGCAGTTCTTC	CATSRELGQRENNEQFF
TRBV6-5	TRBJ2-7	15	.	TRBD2	TGTGCCAGCAGAGCTCTCGGGACTAGCGGGAGAGAGCAGTACTTC	CASRALGTSGREQYF
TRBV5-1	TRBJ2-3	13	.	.	TGCGCCAGCAGTAGAGGGAGCCCAGATACGCAGTATTTT	CASSRGSPDTQYF
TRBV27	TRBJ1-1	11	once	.	TGTGCCATTAGGCGAGGAGCTGAAGCTTTCTTT	CAIRRGAEAFF
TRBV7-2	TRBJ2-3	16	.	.	TGTGCCAGCAGACCTGGGGTTAGCGTTCGCACAGATACGCAGTATTTT	CASRPGVSVRTDTQYF
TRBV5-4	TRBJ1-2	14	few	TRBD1	TGTGCCACCGGGGATACAGGGGTAGGCTATGGCTACACCTTC	CATGDTGVGYGYTF
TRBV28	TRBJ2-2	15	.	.	TGTGCCAGCAGTGCGGCAGGGGACGGCACCGGGGAGCTGTTTTTT	CASSAAGDGTGELFF
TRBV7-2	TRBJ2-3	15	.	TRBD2	TGTGCCAGCATCCTTAGGGAGGGAGTTACAGATACGCAGTATTTT	CASILREGVTDTQYF
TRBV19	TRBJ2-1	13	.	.	TGTGCCAGTAGCCCTGTAGTCTACAATGAGCAGTTCTTC	CASSPVVYNEQFF
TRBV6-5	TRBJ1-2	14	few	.	TGTGCCAGCAACCCGGACCCTCCCCGCGGGGGCTACACCTTC	CASNPDPPRGGYTF
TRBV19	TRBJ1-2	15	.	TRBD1	TGTGCCAGTAGTCTCACCCCCTGGACAGGCGGCGGCTACACCTTC	CASSLTPWTGGGYTF
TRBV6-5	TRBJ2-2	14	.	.	TGTGCCAGCGCAGGACATTATCCAACCGGGGAGCTGTTTTTT	CASAGHYPTGELFF
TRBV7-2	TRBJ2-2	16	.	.	TGTGCCAGCAGCTACAAGTCCGTTAGCGGCACCGGGGAGCTGTTTTTT	CASSYKSVSGTGELFF
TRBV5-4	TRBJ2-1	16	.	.	TGTGCCAGCAGCCGAGGCTCCCTAGCGACGTACAATGAGCAGTTCTTC	CASSRGSLATYNEQFF
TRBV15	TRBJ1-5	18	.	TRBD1	TGTGCCACCAGCAGAATGGGGGACAGGGATGGGAGCAATCAGCCCCAGCATTTT	CATSRMGDRDGSNQPQHF
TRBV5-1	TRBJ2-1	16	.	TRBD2	TGCGCCAGCAGCCCGTCGACTAGCGGGAAACAAAATGAGCAGTTCTTC	CASSPSTSGKQNEQFF
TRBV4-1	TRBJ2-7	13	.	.	TGCGCCAGCAGCCAAGATTCAGGGTACGAGCAGTACTTC	CASSQDSGYEQYF
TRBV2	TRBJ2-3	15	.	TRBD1	TGTGCCAGCAGTAGGGGGACAGGGGGCACAGATACGCAGTATTTT	CASSRGTGGTDTQYF
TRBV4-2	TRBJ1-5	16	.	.	TGTGCCAGCAGCCAAGAAAAACAGATCCTCAATCAGCCCCAGCATTTT	CASSQEKQILNQPQHF
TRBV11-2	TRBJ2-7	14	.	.	TGTGCCAGCAGCTTAGAGCCTAGCTCCTACGAGCAGTACTTC	CASSLEPSSYEQYF
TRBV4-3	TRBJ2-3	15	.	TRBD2	TGCGCCAGCTCACGGACGGGGGGGCAGACAGATACGCAGTATTTT	CASSRTGGQTDTQYF
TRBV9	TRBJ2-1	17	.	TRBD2	TGTGCCAGCAGCGTAGCTAATTTCGCTAGCGGGAACAATGAGCAGTTCTTC	CASSVANFASGNNEQFF
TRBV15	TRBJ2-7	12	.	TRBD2	TGTGCCACCAGCAGGATGGGGGGGGAGCAGTACTTC	CATSRMGGEQYF
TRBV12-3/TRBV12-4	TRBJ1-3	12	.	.	TGTGCCAGCAGTCGCCAGGGATACACCATATATTTT	CASSRQGYTIYF
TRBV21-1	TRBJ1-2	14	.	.	TGTGCCAGCAGCGCCTACGGGAGGGGCGGGGGCTACACCTTC	CASSAYGRGGGYTF
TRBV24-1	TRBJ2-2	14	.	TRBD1	TGTGCCACCAAGGGCAGGGGGTCGACCGGGGAGCTGTTTTTT	CATKGRGSTGELFF
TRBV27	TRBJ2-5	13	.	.	TGTGCCAGCAGTTTAAAGGGAGTGGAGACCCAGTACTTC	CASSLKGVETQYF
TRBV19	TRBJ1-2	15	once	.	TGTGCCAGTAGTATAAAAGGGAGCGGTAACTATGGCTACACCTTC	CASSIKGSGNYGYTF
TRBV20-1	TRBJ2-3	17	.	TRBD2	TGCAGTGCTAGTGGACTAGCGGGAGAGTTTGGCACAGATACGCAGTATTTT	CSASGLAGEFGTDTQYF